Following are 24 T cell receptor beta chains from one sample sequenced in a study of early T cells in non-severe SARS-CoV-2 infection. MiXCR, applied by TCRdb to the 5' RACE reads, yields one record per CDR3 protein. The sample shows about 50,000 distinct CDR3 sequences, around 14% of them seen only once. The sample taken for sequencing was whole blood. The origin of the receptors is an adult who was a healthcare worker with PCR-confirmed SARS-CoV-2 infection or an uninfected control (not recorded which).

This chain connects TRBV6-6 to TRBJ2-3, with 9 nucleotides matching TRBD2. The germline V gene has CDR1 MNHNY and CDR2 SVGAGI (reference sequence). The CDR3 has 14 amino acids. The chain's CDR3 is CAAAGGLGTDTQYF. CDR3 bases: TGTGCGGCGGCGGGAGGGCTAGGCACAGATACGCAGTATTTT.

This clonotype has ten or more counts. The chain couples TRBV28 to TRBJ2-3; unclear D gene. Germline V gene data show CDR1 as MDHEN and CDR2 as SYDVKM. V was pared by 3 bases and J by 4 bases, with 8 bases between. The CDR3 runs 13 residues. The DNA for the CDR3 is TGTGCCAGCAGTTTCTCAGGCTCAGATACGCAGTATTTT. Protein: CASSFSGSDTQYF. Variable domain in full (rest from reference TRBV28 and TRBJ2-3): DVKVTQSSRYLVKRTGEKVFLECVQDMDHENMFWYRQDPGLGLRLIYFSYDVKMKEKGDIPEGYSVSREKKERFSLILESASTNQTSMYLCASSFSGSDTQYFGPGTRLTVL.

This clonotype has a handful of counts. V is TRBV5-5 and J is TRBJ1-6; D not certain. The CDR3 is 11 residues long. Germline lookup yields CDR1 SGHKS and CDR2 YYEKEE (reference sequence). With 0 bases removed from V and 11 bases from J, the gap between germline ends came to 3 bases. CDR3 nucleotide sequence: TGTGCCAGCAGCTTGGAGGCACCCCTCCACTTT. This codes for CASSLEAPLHF.

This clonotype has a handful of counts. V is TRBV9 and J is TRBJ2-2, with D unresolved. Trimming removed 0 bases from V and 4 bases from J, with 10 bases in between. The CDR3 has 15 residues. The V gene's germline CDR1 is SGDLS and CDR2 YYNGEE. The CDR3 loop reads CASSVEYGPTGELFF. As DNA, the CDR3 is TGTGCCAGCAGCGTAGAGTACGGACCCACCGGGGAGCTGTTTTTT.

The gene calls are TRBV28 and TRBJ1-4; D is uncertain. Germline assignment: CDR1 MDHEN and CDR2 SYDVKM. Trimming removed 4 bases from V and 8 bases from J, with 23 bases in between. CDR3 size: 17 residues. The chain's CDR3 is CASSSHGVRKGREKLFF. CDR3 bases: TGTGCCAGCAGTTCTCATGGGGTGAGGAAGGGCCGGGAAAAACTGTTTTTT.

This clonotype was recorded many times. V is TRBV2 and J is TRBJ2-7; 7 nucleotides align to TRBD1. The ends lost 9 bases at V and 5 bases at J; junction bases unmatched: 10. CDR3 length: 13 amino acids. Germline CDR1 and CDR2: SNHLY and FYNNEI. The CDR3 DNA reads TGTGCCAGGGCCCCGGGACAGTCGCACGAGCAGTACTTC. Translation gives CARAPGQSHEQYF.

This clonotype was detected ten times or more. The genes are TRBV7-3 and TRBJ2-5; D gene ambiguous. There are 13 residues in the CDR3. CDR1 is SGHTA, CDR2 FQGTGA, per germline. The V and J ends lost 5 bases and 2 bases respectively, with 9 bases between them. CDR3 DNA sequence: TGTGCCAGCAGCCTGAGGTCACAAGAGACCCAGTACTTC. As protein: CASSLRSQETQYF.

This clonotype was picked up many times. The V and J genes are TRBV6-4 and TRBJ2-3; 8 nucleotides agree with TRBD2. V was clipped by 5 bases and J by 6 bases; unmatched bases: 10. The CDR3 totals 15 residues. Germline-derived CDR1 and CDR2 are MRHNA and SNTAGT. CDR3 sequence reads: CASSINAGGADTQYF. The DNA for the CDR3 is TGTGCCAGCAGTATAAACGCGGGAGGCGCGGATACGCAGTATTTT.

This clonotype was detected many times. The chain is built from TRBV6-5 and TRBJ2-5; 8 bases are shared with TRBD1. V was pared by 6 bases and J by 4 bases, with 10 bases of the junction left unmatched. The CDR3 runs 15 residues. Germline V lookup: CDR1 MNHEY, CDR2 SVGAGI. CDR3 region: CASRKGQVLGETQYF. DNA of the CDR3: TGTGCCAGCAGAAAGGGACAGGTCTTGGGAGAGACCCAGTACTTC.

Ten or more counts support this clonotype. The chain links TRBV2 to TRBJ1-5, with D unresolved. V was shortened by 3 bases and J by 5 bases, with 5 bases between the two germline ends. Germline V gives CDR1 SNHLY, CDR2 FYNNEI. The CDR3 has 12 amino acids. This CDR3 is CASSDGYQPQHF. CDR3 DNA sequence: TGTGCCAGCAGTGACGGTTATCAGCCCCAGCATTTT.

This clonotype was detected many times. This CDR3 reads CATSDLLPRGRTEAFF. CDR3 in DNA: TGTGCCACCAGTGACCTTTTACCAAGGGGCCGGACTGAAGCTTTCTTT. The chain is built from TRBV24-1 and TRBJ1-1; D might be TRBD1 (5 bases). CDR1 and CDR2 from the germline V gene are KGHDR and SFDVKD. This CDR3 is built from 16 residues. Trimming stripped 4 bases from V and 5 bases from J, with 19 bases between.

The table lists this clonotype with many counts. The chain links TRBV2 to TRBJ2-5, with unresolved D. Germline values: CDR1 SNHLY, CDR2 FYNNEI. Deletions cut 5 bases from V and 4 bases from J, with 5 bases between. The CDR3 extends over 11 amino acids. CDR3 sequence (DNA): TGTGCCAGCAGTTCAAGAGAGACCCAGTACTTC. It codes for CASSSRETQYF.

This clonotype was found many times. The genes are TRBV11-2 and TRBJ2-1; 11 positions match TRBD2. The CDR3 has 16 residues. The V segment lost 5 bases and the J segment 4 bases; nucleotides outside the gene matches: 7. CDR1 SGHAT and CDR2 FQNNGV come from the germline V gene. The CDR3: CASSRSGLAVYNEQFF. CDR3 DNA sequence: TGTGCCAGCAGCCGTTCGGGACTAGCGGTTTACAATGAGCAGTTCTTC.

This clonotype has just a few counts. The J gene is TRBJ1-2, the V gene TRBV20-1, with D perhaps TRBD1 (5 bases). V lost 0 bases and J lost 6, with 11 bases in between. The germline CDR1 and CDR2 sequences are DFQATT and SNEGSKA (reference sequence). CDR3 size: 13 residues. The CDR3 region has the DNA TGCAGTGCTAGAGATTTTAGGGGTAATGGCTACACCTTC. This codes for CSARDFRGNGYTF.

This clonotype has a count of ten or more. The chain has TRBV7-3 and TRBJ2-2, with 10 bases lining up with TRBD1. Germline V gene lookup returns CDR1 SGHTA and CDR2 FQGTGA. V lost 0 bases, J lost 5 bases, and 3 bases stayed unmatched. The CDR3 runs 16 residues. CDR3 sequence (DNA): TGTGCCAGCAGCTTAACGTTGGACAGGGGGACCGGGGAGCTGTTTTTT. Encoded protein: CASSLTLDRGTGELFF.

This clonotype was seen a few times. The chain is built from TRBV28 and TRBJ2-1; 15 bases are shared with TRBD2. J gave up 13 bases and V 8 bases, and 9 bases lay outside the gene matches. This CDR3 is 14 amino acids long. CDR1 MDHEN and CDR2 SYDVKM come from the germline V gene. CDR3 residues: CASGLAGGPSGQFF. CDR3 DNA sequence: TGTGCCAGCGGACTAGCGGGAGGGCCCTCGGGTCAGTTCTTC.

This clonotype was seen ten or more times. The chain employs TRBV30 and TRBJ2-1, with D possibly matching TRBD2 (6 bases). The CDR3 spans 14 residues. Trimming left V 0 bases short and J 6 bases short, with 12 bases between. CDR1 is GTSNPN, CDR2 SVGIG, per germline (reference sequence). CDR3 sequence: CAWSVWDGGNEQFF. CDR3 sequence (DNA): TGTGCCTGGAGTGTATGGGACGGGGGCAATGAGCAGTTCTTC.

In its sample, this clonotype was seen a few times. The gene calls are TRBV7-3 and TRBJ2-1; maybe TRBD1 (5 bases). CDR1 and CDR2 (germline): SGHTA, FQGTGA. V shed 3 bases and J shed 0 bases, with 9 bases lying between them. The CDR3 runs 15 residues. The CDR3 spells CASSFDRASYNEQFF. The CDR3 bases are TGTGCCAGCAGCTTCGACAGAGCCTCCTACAATGAGCAGTTCTTC.

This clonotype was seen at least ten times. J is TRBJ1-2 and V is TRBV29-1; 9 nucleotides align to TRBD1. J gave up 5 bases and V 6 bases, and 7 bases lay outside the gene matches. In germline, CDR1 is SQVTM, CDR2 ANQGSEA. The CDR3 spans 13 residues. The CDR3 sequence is CSVVTGGAYGYTF. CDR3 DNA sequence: TGCAGCGTCGTGACAGGGGGTGCGTATGGCTACACCTTC.

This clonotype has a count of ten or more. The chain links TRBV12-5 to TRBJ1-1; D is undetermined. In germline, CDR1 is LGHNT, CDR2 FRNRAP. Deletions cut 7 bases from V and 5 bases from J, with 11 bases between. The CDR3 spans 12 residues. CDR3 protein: CASALGGTEAFF. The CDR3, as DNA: TGTGCTAGTGCCCTAGGAGGGACTGAAGCTTTCTTT. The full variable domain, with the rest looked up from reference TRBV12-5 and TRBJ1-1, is DARVTQTPRHKVTEMGQEVTMRCQPILGHNTVFWYRQTMMQGLELLAYFRNRAPLDDSGMPKDRFSAEMPDATLATLKIQPSEPRDSAVYFCASALGGTEAFFGQGTRLTVV.

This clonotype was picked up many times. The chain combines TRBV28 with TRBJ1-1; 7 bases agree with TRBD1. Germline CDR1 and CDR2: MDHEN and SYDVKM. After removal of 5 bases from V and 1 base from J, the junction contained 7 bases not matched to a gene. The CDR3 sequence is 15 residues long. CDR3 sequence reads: CASSPSRDRNTEAFF. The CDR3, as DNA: TGTGCCAGCAGTCCCTCCCGGGACAGGAACACTGAAGCTTTCTTT.

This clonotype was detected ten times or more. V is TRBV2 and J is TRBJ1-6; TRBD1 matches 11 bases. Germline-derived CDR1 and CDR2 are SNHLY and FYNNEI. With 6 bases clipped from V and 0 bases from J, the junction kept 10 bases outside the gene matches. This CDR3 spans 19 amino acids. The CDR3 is CASRARTGGLSSYNSPLHF. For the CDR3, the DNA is TGTGCCAGCAGAGCGAGGACAGGGGGCCTATCCTCCTATAATTCACCCCTCCACTTT.

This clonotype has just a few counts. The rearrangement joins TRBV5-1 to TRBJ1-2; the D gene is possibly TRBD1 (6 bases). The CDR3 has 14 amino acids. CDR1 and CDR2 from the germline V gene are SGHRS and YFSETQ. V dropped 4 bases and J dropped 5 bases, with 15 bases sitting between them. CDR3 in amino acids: CASSTGGPPYGYTF. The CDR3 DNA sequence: TGCGCCAGCAGCACCGGGGGCCCGCCATATGGCTACACCTTC.

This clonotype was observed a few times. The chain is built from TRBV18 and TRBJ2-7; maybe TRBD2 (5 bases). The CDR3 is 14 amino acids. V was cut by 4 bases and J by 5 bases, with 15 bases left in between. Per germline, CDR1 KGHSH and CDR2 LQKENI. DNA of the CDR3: TGTGCCAGCTCACTTGGTAGAGTCGGGGACGAGCAGTACTTC. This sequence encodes CASSLGRVGDEQYF.